Here is one T cell receptor (beta chain) with its context. Original handling: Cell counts per sample came from amplifying reference gene primers. Generated by immunoSEQ multiplex PCR, the TCRdb table keeps only in-frame clones and is missing some. Clone size and the V and J calls come from that table; the DNA yielded D and trimming. Of over 140,000 clones detected, roughly 80% appear once; the ten largest clones hold roughly 9%. The data derive from a study of blood T cell repertoires in COVID-19. At the level of the study: The United States, Italy and Spain supplied acute and convalescent COVID-19 samples. Sample material is recorded as cDNA or gDNA derived from T cells, B-cell-depleted T cells, or PBMCs.

The CDR3 consists of 15 residues. Germline CDR1 MNHNS, CDR2 SASEGT. The V and J ends lost 8 bases and 1 base respectively, with 15 bases between them. V gene TRBV6-1 combines with J gene TRBJ1-5; D not resolved. Sequences were obtained from peripheral blood. The sequence came from a woman aged 45-60 years with active or convalescent COVID-19. The CDR3 here is CASCVGDGSNQPQHF. The CDR3 DNA reads as TGTGCCAGCTGTGTTGGAGATGGGAGCAATCAGCCCCAGCATTTT.